This T cell receptor (beta chain) derives from a study of prognosis after radiotherapy for stage I lung cancer. Genomic DNA was subjected to two-round multiplex PCR for amplification of TCR beta CDR3. Specific primers for each TRBV and TRBJ gene were what first-round PCR used. One entry per CDR3 protein, called by TCRdb with MiXCR from the multiplex PCR reads. The table has 38,000 or so distinct CDR3 sequences, approximately 25% seen once; the top ten hold 25%. Blood draws of 5 to 7 milliliters of peripheral blood occurred at each of two time points. Trimming removed 7 bases from V and 6 bases from J; junction bases left unmatched: 12. This CDR3 has 14 amino acids.

This material consisted of PBMCs, taken before or after stereotactic body radiation therapy (not recorded which). This sequence originates from a donor aged 50 or older with non-small cell lung cancer. This chain connects TRBV12-3 or TRBV12-4 to TRBJ2-7, with TRBD2 matching over 7 bases. The CDR3 DNA reads TGTGCCAGCATTCTTAGCGGGCCCGGCGGCGAGCAGTACTTC. Encoded protein: CASILSGPGGEQYF.